The 10 T cell receptor beta chains in this list originate from one sample, sequenced in a study of shared clonotypes between healthy human individuals. Clones were read by immunoSEQ multiplex PCR, and TCRdb kept only the in-frame ones, dropping some. The sample yields approximately 2,300,000 clones, 92% seen once. Sequencing used naive CD4+ T cells from PBMCs. Subset defined: CD45RA+ positively selected. Receptors were obtained from a man aged 18 to 29 in good health. Some clones in this sample may be carry-over from other donors' samples.

This chain connects TRBV11-2 to TRBJ2-3; D unresolved. This CDR3 has 13 residues. The germline V and J ends were trimmed by 5 bases and 6 bases, with 12 bases remaining between them. CDR1 and CDR2 from the germline V gene are SGHAT and FQNNGV. CDR3 in amino acids: CASSPRSWDTQYF. The CDR3 nucleotides read TGTGCCAGCAGCCCCCGGTCATGGGATACGCAGTATTTT.

This chain joins TRBV5-1 and TRBJ2-2; 10 nucleotides align to TRBD1. Looked up from germline, CDR1 is SGHRS and CDR2 is YFSETQ. This CDR3 is built from 16 residues. V was clipped by 0 bases and J by 3 bases; unmatched bases: 2. For the CDR3, the DNA is TGCGCCAGCAGCTTGGGTGGGACAGGGGACACCGGGGAGCTGTTTTTT. It encodes CASSLGGTGDTGELFF.

This clone was counted once. The junction differs from germline at one of its ends, possibly a read error. In nucleotides, the CDR3 is TGCGCCAGCAGCTGGGGGGCAGGGGAGAAATTTTTCTTC. It translates to CASSWGAGEKFFF. The chain has TRBV5-1 and TRBJ2-7; D assignment may be TRBD1 or TRBD2 (6 bases each). Germline V CDR1 and CDR2: SGHRS, YFSETQ. The CDR3 is 13 amino acids.

The chain recombines TRBV7-3 with TRBJ2-1, with D tentatively TRBD1 (6 bases). CDR3 size: 15 residues. Germline V CDR1 and CDR2: SGHTA, FQGTGA. The ends were cut back, 4 bases at V and 5 bases at J, with 15 bases in the middle. The CDR3 bases are TGTGCCAGCAGCTCAAGCAGGGGTAGTAACAATGAGCAGTTCTTC. It is translated as CASSSSRGSNNEQFF.

This clone was observed once. The rearrangement uses TRBV7-9 and TRBJ2-7; D possibly corresponds to TRBD1 (5 bases). V lost 6 bases and J lost 3, with 9 bases in between. Germline V CDR1 and CDR2: SEHNR, FQNEAQ (reference sequence). The CDR3 length is 12 residues. CDR3: CASSWGNYEQYF. The CDR3 coding sequence is TGTGCCAGCAGTTGGGGCAACTACGAGCAGTACTTC.

Only a few counts were recorded for this clone. The rearrangement links TRBV10-3 to TRBJ1-1; TRBD1 agrees at 8 bases. This CDR3 has 14 residues. CDR1 and CDR2 from the germline V gene are ENHRY and SYGVKD. V lost 8 bases to trimming and J lost 1 base; unmatched junction nucleotides: 6. The chain's CDR3 is CAIGDRRSNTEAFF. The CDR3 DNA reads TGTGCCATCGGGGACAGGAGATCGAACACTGAAGCTTTCTTT.

The genes are TRBV11-2 and TRBJ2-1; 8 nucleotides line up with TRBD2. V gave up 5 bases and J gave up 9 bases; unmatched junction bases: 12. The V gene's germline CDR1 is SGHAT and CDR2 FQNNGV. The CDR3 totals 15 residues. The CDR3 DNA is TGTGCCAGCAGCCATATAGCGGGATTCGAGGCTGAGCAGTTCTTC. Translation gives CASSHIAGFEAEQFF.

The V call is TRBV30, the J call TRBJ2-1; D unresolved. The CDR3 is 13 residues long. CDR1 is GTSNPN, CDR2 SVGIG, per germline (reference sequence). V was clipped by 1 base and J by 7 bases, with 11 bases between them. The CDR3 DNA reads TGTGCCTGGAGTGGGTTAGGCAAAAATGAGCAGTTCTTC. This codes for CAWSGLGKNEQFF.

The gene calls are TRBV28 and TRBJ1-2; no clear D. V was cut by 6 bases and J by 3 bases, with 14 bases left in between. Per germline, CDR1 MDHEN and CDR2 SYDVKM. This CDR3 is 14 amino acids long. The CDR3 loop reads CASREFQRDYGYTF. CDR3 DNA: TGTGCCAGCAGGGAATTTCAAAGGGACTATGGCTACACCTTC.

The chain recombines TRBV5-8 with TRBJ2-5; 8 bases map to TRBD2. The V gene end was trimmed by 2 bases and the J gene end by 5 bases; junction bases not matched to a gene: 8. The germline CDR1 and CDR2 sequences are SGHTS and YDEGEE. The CDR3 spans 15 residues. The CDR3 sequence: CASSFRGGAGETQYF. The DNA for the CDR3 is TGTGCCAGCAGCTTTCGGGGGGGCGCGGGTGAGACCCAGTACTTC.